This passage covers 8 T cell receptor beta chains from one sample sequenced in a study of T cells expressing NK-cell markers. TCRdb re-called the 5' RACE reads and catalogs CDR3 proteins one per entry, DNA excluded. The sample has roughly 420,000 distinct CDR3 sequences. Sequenced input: blood T cells: a sorted CD56 or NKG2C T cell subset, CD4+ or CD8+ T cells, or bulk PBMC T cells (not recorded which). The receptors stem from a woman between 18 and 70 years old in good health.

The chain combines TRBV6-1 with TRBJ1-5; absent DNA, TCRdb's TRBD1 call cannot be checked. This CDR3 spans 15 amino acids. Per germline, CDR1 MNHNS and CDR2 SASEGT. CDR3 protein: CATRAGGEGNQPQHF.

The gene calls are TRBV27 and TRBJ2-3. Germline V CDR1 and CDR2: MNHEY, SMNVEV (reference sequence). The CDR3 consists of 13 residues. CDR3 residues: CASSLSLLDTQYF.

V is TRBV15 and J is TRBJ2-3; TCRdb's assignment of TRBD1 cannot be checked, as there is no DNA. This CDR3 spans 12 amino acids. Germline lookup yields CDR1 LNHNV and CDR2 YYDKDF (reference sequence). The CDR3 here is CATSGQPDTQYF.

The chain uses TRBV7-2 and TRBJ2-1; TCRdb reports TRBD2, a call that lacks DNA to check it against. CDR3 length: 15 amino acids. Germline assignment: CDR1 SGHTA and CDR2 FQGNSA. CDR3 amino acids: CASSYTSGSNNEQFF.

The chain recombines TRBV15 with TRBJ2-1; there is no DNA to check the TCRdb D call of TRBD2. The CDR3 sequence is 16 residues long. Germline loops: CDR1 LNHNV, CDR2 YYDKDF (reference sequence). CDR3: CATSRDRQRDRNEQFF.

This chain joins TRBV30 and TRBJ2-3; TCRdb picks TRBD2, but there is no DNA to check that call. Germline CDR1 is GTSNPN and CDR2 is SVGIG (reference sequence). This CDR3 contains 11 residues. The CDR3 loop is CAGEGGGTQYF. The whole variable domain, filled in from reference TRBV30 and TRBJ2-3, reads SQTIHQWPATLVQPVGSPLSLECTVEGTSNPNLYWYRQAAGRGLQLLFYSVGIGQISSEVPQNLSASRPQDRQFILSSKKLLLSDSGFYLCAGEGGGTQYFGPGTRLTVL.

This chain connects TRBV11-2 to TRBJ2-5; the D gene TCRdb calls, TRBD1, cannot be checked with no DNA. This CDR3 comprises 15 residues. Germline CDR1 is SGHAT and CDR2 is FQNNGV. CDR3 in amino acids: CASSPRTGGTETQYF. Based on the CDR3 plus reference TRBV11-2 and TRBJ2-5, the full variable domain is EAGVAQSPRYKIIEKRQSVAFWCNPISGHATLYWYQQILGQGPKLLIQFQNNGVVDDSQLPKDRFSAERLKGVDSTLKIQPAKLEDSAVYLCASSPRTGGTETQYFGPGTRLLVL.

The chain links TRBV20-1 to TRBJ2-2; checking the TCRdb D call of TRBD1 is not possible without DNA. Per the germline V gene, CDR1 is DFQATT and CDR2 is SNEGSKA (reference sequence). The length of the CDR3 is 12 residues. The CDR3 loop is CSATGWGGELFF.